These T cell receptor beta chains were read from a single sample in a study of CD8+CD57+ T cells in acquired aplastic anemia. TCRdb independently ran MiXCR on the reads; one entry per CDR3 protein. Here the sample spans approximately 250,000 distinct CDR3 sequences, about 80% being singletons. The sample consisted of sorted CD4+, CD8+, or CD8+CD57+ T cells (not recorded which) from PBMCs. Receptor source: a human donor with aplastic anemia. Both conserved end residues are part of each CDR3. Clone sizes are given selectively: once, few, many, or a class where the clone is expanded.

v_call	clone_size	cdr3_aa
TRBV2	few	CASSEGGRQPYF
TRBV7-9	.	CASSLSVAASYEQYF
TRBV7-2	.	CASSLALSPNTEAFF
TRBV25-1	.	CASSDTTSGPVYEQYF
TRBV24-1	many	CATSDPNQDTQYF
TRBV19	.	CASSMGTETYYKELF
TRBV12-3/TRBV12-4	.	CASSRRGLAYEQYF
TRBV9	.	CASSLAGGDDTQDF
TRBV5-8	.	CASSEGAADTQYF
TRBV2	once	CASSEAYDKQPQHF
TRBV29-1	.	CSVAPDRGDIQYF
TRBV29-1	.	CSVVGASNYSYTF
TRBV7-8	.	CASSSSGTWGEYQF
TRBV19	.	CASRLTSGSYNEQFF
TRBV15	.	CASSESSSHEPQHF
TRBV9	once	CASSVTGGNSPLQYF
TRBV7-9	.	CASSQEREGETDAFF
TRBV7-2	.	CASSPARVRHPQHF
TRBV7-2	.	CASSLGGPPYTQYFF
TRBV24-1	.	CATSDDNYGYTF
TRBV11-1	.	CASSIAGRETQYF
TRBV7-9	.	CASSPMTGSSTDTQYF
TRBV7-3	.	CASSLSGTLGDTQYF